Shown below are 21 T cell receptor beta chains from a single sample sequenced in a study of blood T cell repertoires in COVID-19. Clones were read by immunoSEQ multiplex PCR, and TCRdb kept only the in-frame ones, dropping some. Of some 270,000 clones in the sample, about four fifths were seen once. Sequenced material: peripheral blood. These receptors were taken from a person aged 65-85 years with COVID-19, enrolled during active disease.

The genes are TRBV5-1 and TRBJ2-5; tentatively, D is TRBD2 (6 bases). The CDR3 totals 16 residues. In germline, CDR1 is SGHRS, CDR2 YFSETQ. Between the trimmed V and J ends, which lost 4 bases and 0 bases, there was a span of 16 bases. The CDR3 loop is CASSLGIAEYQETQYF. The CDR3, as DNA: TGCGCCAGCAGCCTGGGGATAGCGGAATACCAAGAGACCCAGTACTTC.

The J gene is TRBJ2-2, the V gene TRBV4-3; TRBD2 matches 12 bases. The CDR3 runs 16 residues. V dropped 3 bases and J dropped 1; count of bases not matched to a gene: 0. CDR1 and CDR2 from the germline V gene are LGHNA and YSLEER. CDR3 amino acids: CASSQGLAGNTGELFF. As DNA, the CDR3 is TGCGCCAGCAGCCAGGGACTAGCGGGGAACACCGGGGAGCTGTTTTTT.

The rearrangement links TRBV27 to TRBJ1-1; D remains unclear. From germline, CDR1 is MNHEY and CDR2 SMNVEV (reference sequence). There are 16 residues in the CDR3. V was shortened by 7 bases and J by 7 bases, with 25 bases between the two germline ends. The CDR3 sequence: CASTPWGGGARLEAFF. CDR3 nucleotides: TGTGCCAGCACCCCTTGGGGAGGCGGCGCCAGACTTGAAGCTTTCTTT.

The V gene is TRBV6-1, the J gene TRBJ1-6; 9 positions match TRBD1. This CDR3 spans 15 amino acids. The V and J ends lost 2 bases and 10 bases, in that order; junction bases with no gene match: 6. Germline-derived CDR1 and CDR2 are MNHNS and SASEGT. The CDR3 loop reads CASSELGQGGSPLHF. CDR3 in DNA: TGTGCCAGCAGTGAATTGGGACAGGGAGGATCACCCCTCCACTTT.

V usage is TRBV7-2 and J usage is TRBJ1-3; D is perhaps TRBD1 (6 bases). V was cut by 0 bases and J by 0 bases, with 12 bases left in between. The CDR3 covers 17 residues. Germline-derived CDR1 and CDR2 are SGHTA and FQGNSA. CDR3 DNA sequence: TGTGCCAGCAGCTTAGCTGGCGGGGGCAGCTCTGGAAACACCATATATTTT. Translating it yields CASSLAGGGSSGNTIYF.

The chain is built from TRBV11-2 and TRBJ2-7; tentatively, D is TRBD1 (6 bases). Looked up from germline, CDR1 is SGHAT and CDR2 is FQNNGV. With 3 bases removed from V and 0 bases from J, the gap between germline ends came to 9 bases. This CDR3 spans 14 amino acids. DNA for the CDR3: TGTGCCAGCAGCTTCCGGACAGACTCCTACGAGCAGTACTTC. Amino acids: CASSFRTDSYEQYF.

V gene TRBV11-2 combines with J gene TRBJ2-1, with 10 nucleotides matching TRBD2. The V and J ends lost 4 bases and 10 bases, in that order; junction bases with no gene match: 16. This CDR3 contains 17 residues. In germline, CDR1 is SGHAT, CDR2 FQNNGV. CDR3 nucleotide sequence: TGTGCCAGCAGCTCCAACGGATTAAGCGGGAGGGAGTACGAGCAGTTCTTC. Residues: CASSSNGLSGREYEQFF.

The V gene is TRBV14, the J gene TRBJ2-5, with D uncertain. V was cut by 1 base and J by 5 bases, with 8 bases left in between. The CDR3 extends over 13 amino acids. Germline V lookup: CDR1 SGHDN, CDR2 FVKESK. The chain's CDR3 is CASSQGMRETQYF. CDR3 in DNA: TGTGCCAGCAGCCAAGGGATGCGGGAGACCCAGTACTTC.

The CDR3 protein is CASSRGTGSSAFF. The CDR3 DNA reads as TGTGCCAGCAGTAGAGGGACAGGGTCATCGGCTTTCTTT. The chain employs TRBV7-3 and TRBJ1-1; 9 nucleotides align to TRBD1. Losses at the gene ends were 6 bases for V and 11 bases for J; bases not matched to a gene: 10. Germline V gene data show CDR1 as SGHTA and CDR2 as FQGTGA. The CDR3 totals 13 residues.

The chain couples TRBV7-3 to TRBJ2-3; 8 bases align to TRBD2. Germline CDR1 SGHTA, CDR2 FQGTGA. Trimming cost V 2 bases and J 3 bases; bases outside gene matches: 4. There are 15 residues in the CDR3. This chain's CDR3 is CASSLDGRVTDTQYF. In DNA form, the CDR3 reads TGTGCCAGCAGCTTAGACGGGAGGGTGACAGATACGCAGTATTTT.

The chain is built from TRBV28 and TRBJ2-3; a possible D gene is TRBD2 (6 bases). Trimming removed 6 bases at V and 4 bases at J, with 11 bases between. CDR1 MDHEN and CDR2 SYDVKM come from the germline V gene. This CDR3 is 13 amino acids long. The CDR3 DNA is TGTGCCAGCAGCGAGGGGAGGTCAGATACGCAGTATTTT. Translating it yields CASSEGRSDTQYF.

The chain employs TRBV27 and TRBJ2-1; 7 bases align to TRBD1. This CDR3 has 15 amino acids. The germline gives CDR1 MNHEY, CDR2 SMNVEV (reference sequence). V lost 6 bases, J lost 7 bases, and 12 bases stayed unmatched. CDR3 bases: TGTGCCAGCAGATCCCTGGGGACAGTTTGGAATGAGCAGTTCTTC. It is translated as CASRSLGTVWNEQFF.

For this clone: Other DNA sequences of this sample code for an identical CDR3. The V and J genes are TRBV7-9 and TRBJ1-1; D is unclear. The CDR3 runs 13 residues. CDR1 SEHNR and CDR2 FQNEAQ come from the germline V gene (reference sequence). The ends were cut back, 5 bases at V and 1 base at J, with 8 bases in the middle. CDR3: CASSLTGNTEAFF. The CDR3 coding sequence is TGTGCCAGCAGCCTCACCGGGAACACTGAAGCTTTCTTT. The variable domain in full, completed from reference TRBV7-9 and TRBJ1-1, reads DTGVSQNPRHKITKRGQNVTFRCDPISEHNRLYWYRQTLGQGPEFLTYFQNEAQLEKSRLLSDRFSAERPKGSFSTLEIQRTEQGDSAMYLCASSLTGNTEAFFGQGTRLTVV.

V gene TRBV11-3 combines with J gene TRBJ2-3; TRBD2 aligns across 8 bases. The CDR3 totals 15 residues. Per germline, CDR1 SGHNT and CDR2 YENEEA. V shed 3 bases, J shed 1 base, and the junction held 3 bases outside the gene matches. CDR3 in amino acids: CASSLGLGGTDTQYF. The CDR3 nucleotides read TGTGCCAGCAGCTTGGGACTAGGGGGCACAGATACGCAGTATTTT.

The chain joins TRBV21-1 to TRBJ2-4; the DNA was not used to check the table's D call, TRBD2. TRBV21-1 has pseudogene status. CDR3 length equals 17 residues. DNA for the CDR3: TGTGCCAGCAGCAAAGGGGGGAGGAAGTCAGCCAAAAACATTCAGTACTTC. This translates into CASSKGGRKSAKNIQYF.

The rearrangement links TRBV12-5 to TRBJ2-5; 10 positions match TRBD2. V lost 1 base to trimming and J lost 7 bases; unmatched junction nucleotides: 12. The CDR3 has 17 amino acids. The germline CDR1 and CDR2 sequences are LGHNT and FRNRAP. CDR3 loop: CASGLALAGASLGTQYF. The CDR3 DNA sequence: TGTGCTAGTGGTTTGGCGCTAGCGGGGGCCAGCTTGGGGACCCAGTACTTC.

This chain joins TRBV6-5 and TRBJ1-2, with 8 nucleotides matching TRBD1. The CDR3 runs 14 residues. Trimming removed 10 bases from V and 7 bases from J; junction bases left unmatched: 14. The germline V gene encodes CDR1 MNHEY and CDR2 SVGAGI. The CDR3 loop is CATKKIQDRVGYTF. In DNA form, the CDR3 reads TGTGCCACCAAAAAGATCCAGGACAGGGTTGGCTACACCTTC.

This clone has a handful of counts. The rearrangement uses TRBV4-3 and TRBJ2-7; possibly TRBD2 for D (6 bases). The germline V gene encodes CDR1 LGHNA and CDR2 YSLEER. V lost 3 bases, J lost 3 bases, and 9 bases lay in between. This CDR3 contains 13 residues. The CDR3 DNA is TGCGCCAGCAGCCACACGGAGGGCTACGAGCAGTACTTC. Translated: CASSHTEGYEQYF.

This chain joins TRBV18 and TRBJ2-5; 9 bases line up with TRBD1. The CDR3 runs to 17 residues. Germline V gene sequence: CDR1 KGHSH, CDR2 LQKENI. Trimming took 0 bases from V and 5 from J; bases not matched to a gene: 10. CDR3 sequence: CASSPPHNWDRAETQYF. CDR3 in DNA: TGTGCCAGCTCACCACCGCATAATTGGGACAGGGCGGAGACCCAGTACTTC.

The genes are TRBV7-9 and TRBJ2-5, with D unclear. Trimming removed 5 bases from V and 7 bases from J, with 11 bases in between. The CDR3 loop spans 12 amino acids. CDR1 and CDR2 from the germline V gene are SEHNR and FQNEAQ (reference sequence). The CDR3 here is CASSLEMRTQYF. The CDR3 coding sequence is TGTGCCAGCAGCCTAGAGATGCGGACCCAGTACTTC.

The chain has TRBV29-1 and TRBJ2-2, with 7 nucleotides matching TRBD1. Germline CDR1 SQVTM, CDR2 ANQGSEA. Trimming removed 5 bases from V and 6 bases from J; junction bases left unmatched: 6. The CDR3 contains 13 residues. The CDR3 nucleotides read TGCAGCGTTAGAACAGGGGATTCCGGGGAGCTGTTTTTT. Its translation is CSVRTGDSGELFF.